This entry lists 29 T cell receptor beta chains sequenced from one sample in a study of T cells expressing NK-cell markers. TCRdb reprocessed the 5' RACE reads, with one entry per CDR3 protein and no DNA. The sample has over 250,000 distinct CDR3 sequences. Sequenced material: blood T cells: a sorted CD56 or NKG2C T cell subset, CD4+ or CD8+ T cells, or bulk PBMC T cells (not recorded which). These receptors all stem from a woman aged 18-70 years in good health.

The V call is TRBV19, the J call TRBJ2-6; TCRdb's D gene call, TRBD1, goes unchecked for lack of DNA. The CDR3 runs 16 residues. Germline-derived CDR1 and CDR2 are LNHDA and SQIVND (reference sequence). The CDR3 region is CASIPRSHSGANVLTF. Using reference TRBV19 and TRBJ2-6 for the parts outside the CDR3, the full variable domain is DGGITQSPKYLFRKEGQNVTLSCEQNLNHDAMYWYRQDPGQGLRLIYYSQIVNDFQKGDIAEGYSVSREKKESFPLTVTSAQKNPTAFYLCASIPRSHSGANVLTFGAGSRLTVL.

The chain recombines TRBV6-1 with TRBJ2-1; TCRdb gives TRBD1 as the D gene, but with no DNA this cannot be confirmed. Germline assignment: CDR1 MNHNS and CDR2 SASEGT. The CDR3 has 16 residues. Here the CDR3 reads CASNPAGVSSYNEQFF.

The chain uses TRBV10-3 and TRBJ2-1; TCRdb designates TRBD1, a call that cannot be tested without DNA. CDR3 length: 16 amino acids. Per germline, CDR1 ENHRY and CDR2 SYGVKD. CDR3 region: CAISEKVPLSYNEQFF.

The chain joins TRBV7-2 to TRBJ1-5. There are 14 residues in the CDR3. Germline-derived CDR1 and CDR2 are SGHTA and FQGNSA. The CDR3 reads CASSSRHPAEPQHF.

This chain links TRBV30 with TRBJ2-3; absent DNA, TCRdb's TRBD1 call cannot be checked. From germline, CDR1 is GTSNPN and CDR2 SVGIG (reference sequence). The CDR3 spans 16 residues. This CDR3 reads CAWSFGTGSFSDTQYF.

This chain's CDR3 is CASRAQPEGGEQFF. V and J are TRBV19 and TRBJ2-1; lacking DNA, the TRBD1 call made by TCRdb goes unchecked. Germline V lookup: CDR1 LNHDA, CDR2 SQIVND (reference sequence). The CDR3 totals 14 residues.

The chain carries TRBV10-3 and TRBJ2-1; the TCRdb D gene call, TRBD2, has no DNA to confirm it. The CDR3 runs to 19 residues. Germline loops: CDR1 ENHRY, CDR2 SYGVKD. The CDR3 is CAISEPMGPPGRALNEQFF.

The rearrangement links TRBV25-1 to TRBJ2-2; there is no DNA to check the TCRdb D call of TRBD1. The CDR3 length is 13 residues. Germline CDR1 is MGHDK and CDR2 is SYGVNS. The CDR3 reads CASRRDITGELFF.

The V and J genes are TRBV12-3 or TRBV12-4 and TRBJ1-2. This CDR3 has 13 residues. CDR3 region: CASSLDGFYGYTF.

This chain uses TRBV30 with TRBJ1-2; no DNA is available, so the TRBD1 call from TCRdb remains unchecked. In germline, CDR1 is GTSNPN, CDR2 SVGIG (reference sequence). The CDR3 has 13 residues. The CDR3: CAWSVRGDYGYTF.

V is TRBV29-1 and J is TRBJ2-1; TCRdb's assignment of TRBD2 cannot be checked, as there is no DNA. There are 16 residues in the CDR3. In germline, CDR1 is SQVTM, CDR2 ANQGSEA. CDR3 amino acids: CSVDMGTSGTYNEQFF.

The chain links TRBV15 to TRBJ1-4. The length of the CDR3 is 15 residues. Germline assignment: CDR1 LNHNV and CDR2 YYDKDF (reference sequence). The CDR3 spells CATSSRFATNEKLFF.

The chain carries TRBV19 and TRBJ1-5; the D call from TCRdb, TRBD1, cannot be confirmed without DNA. CDR3 size: 14 residues. In germline, CDR1 is LNHDA, CDR2 SQIVND (reference sequence). The CDR3 protein is CASSPLARLQPQHF.

This chain joins TRBV12-3 or TRBV12-4 and TRBJ2-1; TCRdb's D call, TRBD1, is unchecked because there is no DNA. This CDR3 comprises 16 residues. The chain's CDR3 is CASSLLLGQGYNEQFF.

The chain employs TRBV21-1 and TRBJ1-2. TRBV21-1 is a pseudogene. This CDR3 is built from 15 residues. The CDR3: CASSKVGSWIYGYTF.

The chain combines TRBV6-1 with TRBJ1-2; TCRdb gives TRBD1 as the D gene, but with no DNA this cannot be confirmed. The CDR3 has 13 amino acids. Germline V lookup: CDR1 MNHNS, CDR2 SASEGT. CDR3: CASSSRQGDGYTF.

This chain uses TRBV7-2 with TRBJ1-4. This CDR3 region has 14 residues. The V gene's germline CDR1 is SGHTA and CDR2 FQGNSA. CDR3 sequence: CASSLGTGGEKLFF.

The genes are TRBV7-2 and TRBJ2-5. CDR3 size: 14 residues. Germline CDR1 is SGHTA and CDR2 is FQGNSA. CDR3 amino acids: CASSQSGVQETQYF.

The chain recombines TRBV4-3 with TRBJ2-1; TCRdb designates TRBD2, a call that cannot be tested without DNA. The CDR3 runs 16 residues. The germline gives CDR1 LGHNA, CDR2 YSLEER. The CDR3 loop is CASGTSGRGRHGEQFF.

This rearrangement joins TRBV29-1 to TRBJ1-2; TCRdb's assignment of TRBD1 cannot be checked, as there is no DNA. The CDR3 runs to 12 residues. Germline-derived CDR1 and CDR2 are SQVTM and ANQGSEA. The CDR3: CSVEDRGGGYTF. The complete variable domain, with remaining parts taken from reference TRBV29-1 and TRBJ1-2, reads SAVISQKPSRDICQRGTSLTIQCQVDSQVTMMFWYRQQPGQSLTLIATANQGSEATYESGFVIDKFPISRPNLTFSTLTVSNMSPEDSSIYLCSVEDRGGGYTFGSGTRLTVV.

This sequence joins TRBV21-1 and TRBJ2-6; TCRdb picks TRBD2, but there is no DNA to check that call. TRBV21-1 corresponds to a pseudogene. This CDR3 has 18 residues. The CDR3 region is CASSKGGRDYSGANVLTF.

The chain combines TRBV3-1 with TRBJ2-1; TCRdb's D gene call, TRBD2, goes unchecked for lack of DNA. This CDR3 spans 17 amino acids. The germline V gene has CDR1 LGHDT and CDR2 YNNKEL (reference sequence). The CDR3 is CASSQETSGTPYNEQFF.

This chain's CDR3 is CASSYSPPGTGYEQYF. This chain connects TRBV6-5 to TRBJ2-7; as DNA is missing, the TRBD1 call by TCRdb cannot be tested. Germline CDR1 reads MNHEY; CDR2 reads SVGAGI. This CDR3 is built from 16 residues.

The CDR3 region is CSARPGTIYNEQFF. The chain employs TRBV20-1 and TRBJ2-1; TCRdb calls TRBD1, which cannot be checked without DNA. Germline V lookup: CDR1 DFQATT, CDR2 SNEGSKA (reference sequence). The CDR3 length is 14 residues.

The chain uses TRBV12-3 or TRBV12-4 and TRBJ1-4. This CDR3 is 15 amino acids long. The CDR3: CASSFDGLRNEKLFF.

This sequence joins TRBV11-2 and TRBJ2-3; TCRdb lists TRBD1, though no DNA is available to test this call. The length of the CDR3 is 19 residues. Germline V gives CDR1 SGHAT, CDR2 FQNNGV. CDR3: CASSLGPLRGQGHTDTQYF.

The chain combines TRBV2 with TRBJ2-7. Germline CDR1 SNHLY, CDR2 FYNNEI. The CDR3 sequence is 12 residues long. The chain's CDR3 is CASNKAAYEQYF. Variable domain in full (rest from reference TRBV2 and TRBJ2-7): EPEVTQTPSHQVTQMGQEVILRCVPISNHLYFYWYRQILGQKVEFLVSFYNNEISEKSEIFDDQFSVERPDGSNFTLKIRSTKLEDSAMYFCASNKAAYEQYFGPGTRLTVT.

The V call is TRBV7-9, the J call TRBJ2-3; lacking DNA, the TRBD2 call made by TCRdb goes unchecked. This CDR3 region has 16 residues. The V gene's germline CDR1 is SEHNR and CDR2 FQNEAQ (reference sequence). The chain's CDR3 is CASSLGRRPGTDTQYF.

The rearrangement links TRBV9 to TRBJ2-7; checking the TCRdb D call of TRBD1 is not possible without DNA. CDR3 length: 16 residues. Germline CDR1 SGDLS, CDR2 YYNGEE. This CDR3 reads CASSVFGDRAPYEQYF. The whole variable domain, remainder taken from reference TRBV9 and TRBJ2-7, is DSGVTQTPKHLITATGQRVTLRCSPRSGDLSVYWYQQSLDQGLQFLIQYYNGEERAKGNILERFSAQQFPDLHSELNLSSLELGDSALYFCASSVFGDRAPYEQYFGPGTRLTVT.